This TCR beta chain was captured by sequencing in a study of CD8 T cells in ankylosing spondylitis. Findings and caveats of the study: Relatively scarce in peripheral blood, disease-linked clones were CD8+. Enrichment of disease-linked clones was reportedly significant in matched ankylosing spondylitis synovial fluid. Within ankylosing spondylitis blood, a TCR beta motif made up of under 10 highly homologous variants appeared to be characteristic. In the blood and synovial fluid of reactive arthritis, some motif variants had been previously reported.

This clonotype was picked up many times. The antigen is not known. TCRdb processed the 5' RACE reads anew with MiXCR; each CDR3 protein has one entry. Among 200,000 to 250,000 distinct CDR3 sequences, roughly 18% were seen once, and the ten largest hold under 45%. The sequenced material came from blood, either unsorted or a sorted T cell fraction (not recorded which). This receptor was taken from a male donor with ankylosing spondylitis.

CDR3 loop: CSVGLAGVDTGELFF. The CDR3 DNA sequence: TGCAGCGTCGGACTAGCGGGAGTCGACACCGGGGAGCTGTTTTTT. This rearrangement joins TRBV29-1 to TRBJ2-2; 13 bases are shared with TRBD2. Losses at the gene ends were 6 bases for V and 3 bases for J; bases not matched to a gene: 4. Germline V gene sequence: CDR1 SQVTM, CDR2 ANQGSEA. The CDR3 consists of 15 residues.